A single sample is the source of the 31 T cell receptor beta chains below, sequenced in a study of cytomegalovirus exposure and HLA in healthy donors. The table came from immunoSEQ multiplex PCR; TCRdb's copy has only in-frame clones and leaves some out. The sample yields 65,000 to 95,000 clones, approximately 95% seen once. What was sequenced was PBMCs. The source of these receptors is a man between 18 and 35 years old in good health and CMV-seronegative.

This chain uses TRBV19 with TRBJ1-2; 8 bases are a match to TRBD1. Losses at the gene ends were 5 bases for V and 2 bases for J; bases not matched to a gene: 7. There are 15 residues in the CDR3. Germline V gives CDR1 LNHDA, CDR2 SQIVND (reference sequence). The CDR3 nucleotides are TGTGCCAGTAGTGCTGACAGGGGTTCGAACTATGGCTACACCTTC. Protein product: CASSADRGSNYGYTF.

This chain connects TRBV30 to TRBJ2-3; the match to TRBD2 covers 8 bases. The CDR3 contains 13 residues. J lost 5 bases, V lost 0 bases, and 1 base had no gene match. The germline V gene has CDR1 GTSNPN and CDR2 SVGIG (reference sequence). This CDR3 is CAWSVREGDTQYF. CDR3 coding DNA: TGTGCCTGGAGTGTACGGGAGGGAGATACGCAGTATTTT.

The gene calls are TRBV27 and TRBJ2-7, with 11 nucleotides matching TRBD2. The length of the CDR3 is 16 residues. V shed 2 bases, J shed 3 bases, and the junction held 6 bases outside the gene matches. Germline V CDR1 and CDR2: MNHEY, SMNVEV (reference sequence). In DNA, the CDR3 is TGTGCCAGCAGTTTAAGCGGTGGACTAGCGGGCTACGAGCAGTACTTC. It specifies CASSLSGGLAGYEQYF.

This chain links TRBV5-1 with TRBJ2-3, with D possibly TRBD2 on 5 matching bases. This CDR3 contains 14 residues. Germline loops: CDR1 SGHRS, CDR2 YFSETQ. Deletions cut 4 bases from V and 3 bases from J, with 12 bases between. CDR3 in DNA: TGCGCCAGCAGCCGAAACACTAGGACAGATACGCAGTATTTT. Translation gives CASSRNTRTDTQYF.

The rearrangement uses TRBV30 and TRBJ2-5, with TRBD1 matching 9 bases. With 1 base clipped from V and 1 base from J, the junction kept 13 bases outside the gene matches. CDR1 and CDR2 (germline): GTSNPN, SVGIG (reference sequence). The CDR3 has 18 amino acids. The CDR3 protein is CAWSGYNGQGYSQETQYF. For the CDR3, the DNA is TGTGCCTGGAGTGGGTACAACGGACAGGGGTACTCCCAAGAGACCCAGTACTTC. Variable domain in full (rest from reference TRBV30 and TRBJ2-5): SQTIHQWPATLVQPVGSPLSLECTVEGTSNPNLYWYRQAAGRGLQLLFYSVGIGQISSEVPQNLSASRPQDRQFILSSKKLLLSDSGFYLCAWSGYNGQGYSQETQYFGPGTRLLVL.

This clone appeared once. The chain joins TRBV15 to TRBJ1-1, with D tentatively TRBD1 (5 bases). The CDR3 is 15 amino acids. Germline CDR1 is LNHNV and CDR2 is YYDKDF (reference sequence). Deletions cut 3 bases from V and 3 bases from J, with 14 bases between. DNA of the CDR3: TGTGCCACCAGCAGGGGGGGGGTTGGGTACACTGAAGCTTTCTTT. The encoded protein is CATSRGGVGYTEAFF.

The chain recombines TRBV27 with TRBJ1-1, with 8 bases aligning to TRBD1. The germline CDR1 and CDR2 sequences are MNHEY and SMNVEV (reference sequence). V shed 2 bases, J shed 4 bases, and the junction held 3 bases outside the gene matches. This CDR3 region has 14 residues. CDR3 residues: CASSLRQGTTEAFF. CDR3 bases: TGTGCCAGCAGTTTAAGACAGGGGACCACTGAAGCTTTCTTT.

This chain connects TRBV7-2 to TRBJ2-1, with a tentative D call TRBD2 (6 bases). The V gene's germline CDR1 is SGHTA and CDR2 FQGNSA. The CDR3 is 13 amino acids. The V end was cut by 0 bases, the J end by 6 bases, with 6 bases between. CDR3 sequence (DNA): TGTGCCAGCAGCTTAGCGGGGGGCAATGAGCAGTTCTTC. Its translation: CASSLAGGNEQFF.

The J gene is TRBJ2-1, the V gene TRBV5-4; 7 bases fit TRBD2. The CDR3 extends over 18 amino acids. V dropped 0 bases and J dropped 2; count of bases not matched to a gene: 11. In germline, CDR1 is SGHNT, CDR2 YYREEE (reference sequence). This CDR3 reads CASSLEGLQLIPYNEQFF. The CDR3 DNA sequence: TGTGCCAGCAGCTTGGAGGGACTACAATTGATACCCTACAATGAGCAGTTCTTC.

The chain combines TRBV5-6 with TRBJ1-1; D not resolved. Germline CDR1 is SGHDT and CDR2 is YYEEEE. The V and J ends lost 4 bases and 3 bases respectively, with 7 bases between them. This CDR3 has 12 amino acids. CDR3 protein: CASSRGYTEAFF. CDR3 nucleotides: TGTGCCAGCAGCCGAGGATACACTGAAGCTTTCTTT.

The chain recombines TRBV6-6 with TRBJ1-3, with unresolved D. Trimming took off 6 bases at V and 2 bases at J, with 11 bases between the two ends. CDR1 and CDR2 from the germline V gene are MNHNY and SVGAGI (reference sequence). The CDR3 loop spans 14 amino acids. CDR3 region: CASSPDSTGNTIYF. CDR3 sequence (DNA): TGTGCCAGCAGCCCGGACTCTACTGGAAACACCATATATTTT.

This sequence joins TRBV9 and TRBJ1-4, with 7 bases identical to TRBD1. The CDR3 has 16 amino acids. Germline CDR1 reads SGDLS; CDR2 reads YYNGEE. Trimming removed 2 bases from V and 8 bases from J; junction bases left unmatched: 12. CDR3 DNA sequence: TGTGCCAGCAGCGTCGACAGGGTCGTAAGAAACGAAAAACTGTTTTTT. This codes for CASSVDRVVRNEKLFF. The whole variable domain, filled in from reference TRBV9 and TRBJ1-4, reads DSGVTQTPKHLITATGQRVTLRCSPRSGDLSVYWYQQSLDQGLQFLIQYYNGEERAKGNILERFSAQQFPDLHSELNLSSLELGDSALYFCASSVDRVVRNEKLFFGSGTQLSVL.

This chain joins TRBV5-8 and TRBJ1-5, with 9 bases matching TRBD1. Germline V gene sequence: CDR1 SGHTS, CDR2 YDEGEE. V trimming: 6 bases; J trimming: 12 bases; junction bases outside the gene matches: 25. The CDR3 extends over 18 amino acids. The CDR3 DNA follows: TGTGCCAGCACTATAGACTCCGGGACAGGGTCCATTCCCCACAACCAGCATTTT. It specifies CASTIDSGTGSIPHNQHF.

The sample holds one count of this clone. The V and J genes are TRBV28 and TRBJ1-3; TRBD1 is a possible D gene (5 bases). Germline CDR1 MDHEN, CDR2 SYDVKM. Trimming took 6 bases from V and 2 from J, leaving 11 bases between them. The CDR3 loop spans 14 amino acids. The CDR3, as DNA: TGTGCCAGCAGCCGCCCGGACACTGGAAACACCATATATTTT. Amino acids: CASSRPDTGNTIYF.

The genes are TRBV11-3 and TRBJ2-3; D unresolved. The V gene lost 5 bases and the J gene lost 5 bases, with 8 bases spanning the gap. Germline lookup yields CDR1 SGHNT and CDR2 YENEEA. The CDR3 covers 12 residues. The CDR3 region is CASSQRLDTQYF. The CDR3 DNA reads TGTGCCAGCAGCCAACGGTTAGATACGCAGTATTTT.

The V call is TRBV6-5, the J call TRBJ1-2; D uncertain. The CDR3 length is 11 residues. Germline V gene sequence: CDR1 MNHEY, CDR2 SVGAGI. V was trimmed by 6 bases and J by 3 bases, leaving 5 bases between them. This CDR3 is CASRGDYGYTF. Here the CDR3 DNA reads TGTGCCAGCAGGGGCGACTATGGCTACACCTTC.

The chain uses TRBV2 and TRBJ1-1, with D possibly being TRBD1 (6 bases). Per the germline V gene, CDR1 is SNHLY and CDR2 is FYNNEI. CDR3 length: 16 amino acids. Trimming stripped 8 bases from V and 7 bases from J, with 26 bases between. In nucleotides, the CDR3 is TGTGCCAGCGGCCAAGAAGGTGCCTGGACAGAAAGTGAAGCTTTCTTT. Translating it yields CASGQEGAWTESEAFF.

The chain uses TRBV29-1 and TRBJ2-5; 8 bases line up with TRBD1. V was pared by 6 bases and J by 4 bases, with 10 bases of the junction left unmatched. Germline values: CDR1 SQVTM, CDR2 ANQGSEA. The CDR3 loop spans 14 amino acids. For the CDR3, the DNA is TGCAGCGTCTCCGGGACAGGAGGGGGAGAGACCCAGTACTTC. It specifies CSVSGTGGGETQYF.

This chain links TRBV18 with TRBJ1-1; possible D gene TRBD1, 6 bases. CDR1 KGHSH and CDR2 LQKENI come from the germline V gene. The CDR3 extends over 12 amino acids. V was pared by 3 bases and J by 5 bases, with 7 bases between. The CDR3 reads CASSPTGTEAFF. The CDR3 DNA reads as TGTGCCAGCTCACCCACAGGGACTGAAGCTTTCTTT.

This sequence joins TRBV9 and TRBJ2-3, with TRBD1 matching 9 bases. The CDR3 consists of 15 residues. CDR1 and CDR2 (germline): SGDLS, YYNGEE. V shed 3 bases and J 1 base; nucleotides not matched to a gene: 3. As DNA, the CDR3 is TGTGCCAGCAGCGCTAGGACAGGGGGCACAGATACGCAGTATTTT. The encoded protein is CASSARTGGTDTQYF.

As DNA, the CDR3 is TGTGCCAGCAGCCGAGTACGGGGGGACACTGAAGCTTTCTTT. This encodes CASSRVRGDTEAFF. The rearrangement uses TRBV5-4 and TRBJ1-1; a possible D gene is TRBD1 (5 bases). CDR1 and CDR2 from the germline V gene are SGHNT and YYREEE (reference sequence). With 4 bases removed from V and 3 bases from J, the gap between germline ends came to 13 bases. The CDR3 is 14 residues long.

The CDR3 DNA reads as TGTGCCACCAGCAGGAGGCCTAGCACAGATACGCAGTATTTT. It is translated as CATSRRPSTDTQYF. This chain joins TRBV15 and TRBJ2-3; D is uncertain. CDR3 length: 14 residues. Germline CDR1 reads LNHNV; CDR2 reads YYDKDF (reference sequence). V was pared by 3 bases and J by 0 bases, with 7 bases between.

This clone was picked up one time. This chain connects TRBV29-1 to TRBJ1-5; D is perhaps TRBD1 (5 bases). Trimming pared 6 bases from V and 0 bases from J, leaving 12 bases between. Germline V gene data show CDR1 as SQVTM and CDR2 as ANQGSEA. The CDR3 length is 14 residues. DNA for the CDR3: TGCAGCGTGGTCTGGGGGGATAGCAATCAGCCCCAGCATTTT. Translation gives CSVVWGDSNQPQHF.

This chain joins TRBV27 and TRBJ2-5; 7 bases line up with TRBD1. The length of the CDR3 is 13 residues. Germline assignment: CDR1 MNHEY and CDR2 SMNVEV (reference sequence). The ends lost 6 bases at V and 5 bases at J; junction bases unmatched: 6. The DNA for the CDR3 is TGTGCCAGCAGAAGGGGGCTCGGGGAGACCCAGTACTTC. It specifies CASRRGLGETQYF.

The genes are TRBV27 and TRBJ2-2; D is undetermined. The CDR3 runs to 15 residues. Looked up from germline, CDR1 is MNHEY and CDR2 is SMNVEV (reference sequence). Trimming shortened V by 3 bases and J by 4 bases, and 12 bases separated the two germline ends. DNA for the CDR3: TGTGCCAGCAGTTTGAGATCCGAAGCCACCGGGGAGCTGTTTTTT. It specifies CASSLRSEATGELFF.

CDR3 DNA: TGTGCCAGCAGCGGGAGGGTAGGACTACACGACACAGATACGCAGTATTTT. It is translated as CASSGRVGLHDTDTQYF. J is TRBJ2-3 and V is TRBV5-6, with 7 bases fitting TRBD2. CDR3 length: 17 amino acids. Germline lookup yields CDR1 SGHDT and CDR2 YYEEEE. After removal of 4 bases from V and 2 bases from J, the junction contained 13 bases not matched to a gene.

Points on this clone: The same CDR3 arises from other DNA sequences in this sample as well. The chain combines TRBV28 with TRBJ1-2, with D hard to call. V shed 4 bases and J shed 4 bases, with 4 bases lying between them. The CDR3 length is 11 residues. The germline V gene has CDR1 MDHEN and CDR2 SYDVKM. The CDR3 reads CASSSVYGYTF. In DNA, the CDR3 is TGTGCCAGCAGTTCAGTCTATGGCTACACCTTC.

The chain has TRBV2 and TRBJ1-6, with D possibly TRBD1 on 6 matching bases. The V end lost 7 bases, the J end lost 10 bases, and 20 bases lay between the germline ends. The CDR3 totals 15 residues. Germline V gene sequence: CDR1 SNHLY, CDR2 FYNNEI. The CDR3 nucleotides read TGTGCCAGCAAGGACAGAGAGGGTACAGTGTCACCCCTCCACTTT. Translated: CASKDREGTVSPLHF. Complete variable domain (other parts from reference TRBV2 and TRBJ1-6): EPEVTQTPSHQVTQMGQEVILRCVPISNHLYFYWYRQILGQKVEFLVSFYNNEISEKSEIFDDQFSVERPDGSNFTLKIRSTKLEDSAMYFCASKDREGTVSPLHFGNGTRLTVT.

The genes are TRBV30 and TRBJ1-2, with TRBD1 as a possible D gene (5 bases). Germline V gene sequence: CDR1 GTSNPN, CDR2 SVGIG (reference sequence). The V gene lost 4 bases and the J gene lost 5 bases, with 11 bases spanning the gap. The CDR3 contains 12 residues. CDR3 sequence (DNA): TGTGCCTGGAAATGGGGGGGGTATGGCTACACCTTC. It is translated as CAWKWGGYGYTF.

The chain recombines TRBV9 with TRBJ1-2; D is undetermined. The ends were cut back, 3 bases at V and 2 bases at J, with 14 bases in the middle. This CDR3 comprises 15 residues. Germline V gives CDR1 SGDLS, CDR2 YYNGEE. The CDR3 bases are TGTGCCAGCAGCGCCGGGCTGCGGGAGAACTATGGCTACACCTTC. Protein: CASSAGLRENYGYTF.

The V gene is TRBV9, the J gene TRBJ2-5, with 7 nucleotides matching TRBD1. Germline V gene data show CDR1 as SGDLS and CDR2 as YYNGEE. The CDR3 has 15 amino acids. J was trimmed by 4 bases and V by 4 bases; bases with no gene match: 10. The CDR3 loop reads CASSPRWDSRETQYF. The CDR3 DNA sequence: TGTGCCAGCAGCCCACGCTGGGACAGTAGAGAGACCCAGTACTTC.